The TCR beta chain described here comes from a study of identical twins. This clonotype was counted a single time. Germline V gene data show CDR1 as SGHTA and CDR2 as FQGTGA. V lost 4 bases and J lost 9; bases outside the gene matches: 15. This CDR3 is 16 amino acids long. TCRdb re-called the 5' RACE reads through MiXCR, storing one row per CDR3 protein. The table lists around 960,000 distinct CDR3 sequences, around an eighth of them singletons. These data were also filed under a second study, of yellow fever vaccine responses in identical twins.

The origin of this receptor is a woman in her late teens or twenties in good health. The sequencing input was PBMCs. The chain employs TRBV7-3 and TRBJ2-1; 7 nucleotides match TRBD2. CDR3 nucleotides: TGTGCCAGCAGCTACTCCCCTGCGGGAGTGAGCGGTGAGCAGTTCTTC. This codes for CASSYSPAGVSGEQFF.